This T cell receptor beta chain is drawn from a study of blood T cell repertoires in COVID-19. Study as a whole: Samples came from the United States, Italy and Spain, spanning acute and convalescent COVID-19. Nucleic acid was either cDNA or gDNA, and it came from T cells, B-cell-depleted T cells, or PBMCs.

Germline V gives CDR1 SNHLY, CDR2 FYNNEI. Trimming took 5 bases from V and 3 from J; bases not matched to a gene: 2. The CDR3 covers 13 residues. Per the authors' pipeline: It was from reference gene primer amplification that nucleated cell counts were estimated. Only in-frame clones appear in the TCRdb table, and some are missing; sequencing was by immunoSEQ multiplex PCR. The V and J calls and clone size are taken from that table; D and trimming were inferred from the DNA. The sample includes around 240,000 clones, 80% to 90% seen only once; the top ten take about 0.93%. The sample was peripheral blood. This chain joins TRBV2 and TRBJ1-2; TRBD1 aligns across 8 bases. This TCR derives from a middle-aged man with acute or convalescent COVID-19. The chain's CDR3 is CASSQGADYGYTF. The DNA for the CDR3 is TGTGCCAGCAGTCAGGGGGCGGACTATGGCTACACCTTC.